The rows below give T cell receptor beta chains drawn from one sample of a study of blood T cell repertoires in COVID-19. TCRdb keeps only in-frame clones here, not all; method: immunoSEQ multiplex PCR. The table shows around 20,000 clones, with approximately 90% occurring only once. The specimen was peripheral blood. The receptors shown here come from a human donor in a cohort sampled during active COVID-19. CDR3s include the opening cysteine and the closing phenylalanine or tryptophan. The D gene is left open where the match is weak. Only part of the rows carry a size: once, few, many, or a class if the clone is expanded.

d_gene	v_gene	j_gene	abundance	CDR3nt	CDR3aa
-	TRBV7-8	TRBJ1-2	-	TGTGCCAGCAGCCGGACACGCTATGGCTACACCTTC	CASSRTRYGYTF
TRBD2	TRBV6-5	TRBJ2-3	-	TGTGCCAGCAGTTCATTCGGGCGGGAGAGCACAGATACGCAGTATTTT	CASSSFGRESTDTQYF
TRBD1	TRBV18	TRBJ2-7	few	TGTGCCAGCTCAACTACAGGGGGCATCCTCTACGAGCAGTACTTC	CASSTTGGILYEQYF
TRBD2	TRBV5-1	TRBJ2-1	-	TGCGCCAGCAGCTTGACTAGCGGGAGCTCCTACAATGAGCAGTTCTTC	CASSLTSGSSYNEQFF
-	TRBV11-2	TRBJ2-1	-	TGTGCCAGCAGCTTAGCGGGGTTCCTTTACAATGAGCAGTTCTTC	CASSLAGFLYNEQFF
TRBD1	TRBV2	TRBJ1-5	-	TGTGCCAGCAGGGAGACAGGGGGCAATCAGCCCCAGCATTTT	CASRETGGNQPQHF
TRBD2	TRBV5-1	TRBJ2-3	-	TGCGCCAGCAGCTTTGAGGGTAGCGGGAACACAGATACGCAGTATTTT	CASSFEGSGNTDTQYF
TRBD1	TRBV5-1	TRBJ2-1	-	TGCGCCAGCAGCTCAAGCGGGACAGGGCTAAATGAGCAGTTCTTC	CASSSSGTGLNEQFF
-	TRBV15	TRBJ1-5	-	TGTGCCACCAGCAGAGATGTTGTCCGCGGGCGGCCCCAGCATTTT	CATSRDVVRGRPQHF
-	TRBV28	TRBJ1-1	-	TGTGCCAGCAGTTTATACGGGGTGACTGAAGCTTTCTTT	CASSLYGVTEAFF
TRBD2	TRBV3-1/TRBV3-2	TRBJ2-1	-	TGTGCCAGCAGCCCGGGACTAGCGGTTGATTTGGGGCAGTTCTTC	CASSPGLAVDLGQFF
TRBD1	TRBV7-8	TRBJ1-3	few	TGTGCCAGCAGCCCAGGGACAGGGCACTCTGGAAACACCATATATTTT	CASSPGTGHSGNTIYF
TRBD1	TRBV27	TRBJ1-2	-	TGTGCCAGCAGTTTAGGAGCAGGGGGCCGCTATGGCTACACCTTC	CASSLGAGGRYGYTF
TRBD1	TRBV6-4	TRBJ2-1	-	TGTGCCAGCAGTGATTTGGGACAGGGGGTTAATGAGCAGTTCTTC	CASSDLGQGVNEQFF
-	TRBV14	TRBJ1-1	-	TGTGCCAGCAGCCAAGGGTACGGGAGGGACACTGAAGCTTTCTTT	CASSQGYGRDTEAFF
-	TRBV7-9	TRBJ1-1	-	TGTGCCAGCAGCTTAGGTATCGGGGAGGACACTGAAGCTTTCTTT	CASSLGIGEDTEAFF
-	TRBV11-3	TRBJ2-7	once	TGTGCCAGCAGCCCCGAGAGACCCGGGGTAGCCTACGAGCAGTACTTC	CASSPERPGVAYEQYF
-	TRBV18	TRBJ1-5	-	TGTGCCAGCTCACCAACGACAGTAATCAATCAGCCCCAGCATTTT	CASSPTTVINQPQHF
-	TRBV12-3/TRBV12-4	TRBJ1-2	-	TGTGCCAGCAGCGCAGGGACATTTGGCTACACCTTC	CASSAGTFGYTF
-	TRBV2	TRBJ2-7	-	TGTGCCAGCAGAAAAGACATCTACGAGCAGTACTTC	CASRKDIYEQYF
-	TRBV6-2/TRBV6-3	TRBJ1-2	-	TGTGCCAGCAGTTACTCGTTATCCTACTATGGCTACACCTTC	CASSYSLSYYGYTF
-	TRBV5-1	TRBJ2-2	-	TGCGCCAGCAGCTGGACTATGGGGGTTAGGGCGAGCGGGGAGCTGTTTTTT	CASSWTMGVRASGELFF
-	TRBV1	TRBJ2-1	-	TGCACCAGCAGCCAAGATCTGACTAGCGGGAGCTCCTACAATGAGCAGTTCTTC	CTSSQDLTSGSSYNEQFF
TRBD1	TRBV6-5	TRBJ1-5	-	TGTGCCAGCAGTTACTCATACAGGGGGCATCAGCCCCAGCATTTT	CASSYSYRGHQPQHF
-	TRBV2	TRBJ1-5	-	TGTGCCAGCAGTGGAGAGCACGGGCAGCCCCAGCATTTT	CASSGEHGQPQHF
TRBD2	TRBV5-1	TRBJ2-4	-	TGCGCCAGCAGCCCCGGGGGGGCACTAGCCAAAAACATTCAGTACTTC	CASSPGGALAKNIQYF
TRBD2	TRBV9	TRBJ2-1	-	TGTGCCAGCAGCCTAACTAGCGGGCGCGCCCGAAATGAGCAGTTCTTC	CASSLTSGRARNEQFF
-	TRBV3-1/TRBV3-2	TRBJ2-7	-	TGTGCCAGCAGCCAACAAGGCAGGGTCCAGGAGCAGTACTTC	CASSQQGRVQEQYF
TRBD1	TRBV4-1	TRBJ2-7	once	TGCGCCAGCAGCCAAGTCAACGGTCCGAGCACAGGGGTCCACGAGCAGTACTTC	CASSQVNGPSTGVHEQYF
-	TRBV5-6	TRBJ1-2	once	TGTGCCAGCAGCTTTTCCCGTGGCTACACCTTC	CASSFSRGYTF
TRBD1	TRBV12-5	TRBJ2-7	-	TGTGCTAGTGGTCCTAGGACAGGGACCTACGAGCAGTACTTC	CASGPRTGTYEQYF
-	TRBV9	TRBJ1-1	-	TGTGCCAGCAGCGTTCACCCCCCCTTGGGACTGAAGAACACTGAAGCTTTCTTT	CASSVHPPLGLKNTEAFF
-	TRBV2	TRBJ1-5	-	TGTGCCAGCAGTGAACGGCCGACGGGTTACCAGCCCCAGCATTTT	CASSERPTGYQPQHF
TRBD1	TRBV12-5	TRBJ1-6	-	TGTGCTAGTGGCCTACAGGGGGCAGGTTCACCCCTCCACTTT	CASGLQGAGSPLHF
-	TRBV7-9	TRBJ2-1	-	TGTGCCAGCAGCTTAATCGCGAGAGAAAGGTTCTTC	CASSLIARERFF
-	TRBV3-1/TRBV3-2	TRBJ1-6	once	TGTGCCAGCAGCCCACAGGGTTATAATTCACCCCTCCACTTT	CASSPQGYNSPLHF
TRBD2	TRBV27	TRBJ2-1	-	TGTGCCAGCGGGATTAGCGGGGCTCCGCATGAGCAGTTCTTC	CASGISGAPHEQFF
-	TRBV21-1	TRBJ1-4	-	TGTGCCAGCAGCAATGGCAGGGAGGGGGTTAGCGAAAAACTGTTTTTT	CASSNGREGVSEKLFF